A selection of T cell receptor beta chains follows, all from one sample in a study of cytomegalovirus exposure and HLA in healthy donors. Clones were read by immunoSEQ multiplex PCR, and TCRdb kept only the in-frame ones, dropping some. This table has approximately 90,000 clones, roughly 80% appearing once. The sequencing sample was made of PBMCs. These receptors all stem from a boy aged 5-17 years in good health and CMV-seronegative. Both conserved end residues are part of each CDR3. D genes are given only for firm matches. For some rows the clone size is stated as once, few or many, or as a class when expanded; others skip it.

d_call	clone_size	v_call	j_call	cdr3_nt	cdr3_aa
.	.	TRBV6-1	TRBJ1-6	TGTGCCAGCAGTGGGCCCCAGTGGAATTCACCCCTCCACTTT	CASSGPQWNSPLHF
TRBD1	once	TRBV27	TRBJ2-7	TGTGCCAGTGCAGGGGGCACTAATATCTACGAGCAGTACTTC	CASAGGTNIYEQYF
.	.	TRBV5-1	TRBJ2-1	TGCGCCAGCAGCCCGGGGTCAGGAAGCTCCTACAATGAGCAGTTCTTC	CASSPGSGSSYNEQFF
TRBD1	.	TRBV6-5	TRBJ1-5	TGTGCCAGCAGACCTAGGGACAGCAGCAATCAGCCCCAGCATTTT	CASRPRDSSNQPQHF
TRBD2	.	TRBV10-1	TRBJ2-3	TGCGCCAGCAGTGAGTCGCGGGGGTACACAGATACGCAGTATTTT	CASSESRGYTDTQYF
.	.	TRBV30	TRBJ2-7	TGTGCCTGGAGAGCGGATTCGCCCTACGAGCAGTACTTC	CAWRADSPYEQYF
.	few	TRBV28	TRBJ2-2	TGTGCCAGCAGTCCCCGGGTTACCGGGGAGCTGTTTTTT	CASSPRVTGELFF
TRBD1	.	TRBV4-1	TRBJ1-2	TGCGCCAGCAGCTTGGGACAGAACTATGGCTACACCTTC	CASSLGQNYGYTF
.	.	TRBV7-3	TRBJ2-1	TGTGCCAGCGGAAGGAGCGGACCGTACAATGAGCAGTTCTTC	CASGRSGPYNEQFF
.	.	TRBV9	TRBJ2-7	TGTGCCAGCAGCGTAGACGGGGAAGAGCAGTACTTC	CASSVDGEEQYF
TRBD1	.	TRBV16	TRBJ2-1	TGTGCCAGCAGCCCCCGACAGGGCAATGAGCAGTTCTTC	CASSPRQGNEQFF
.	once	TRBV28	TRBJ2-2	TGTGCCAGCAGTTTCGGTTTCACCGGGGAGCTGTTTTTT	CASSFGFTGELFF
.	.	TRBV7-9	TRBJ2-5	TGTGCCAGCAGCTCCCTGACAGGATGGCAAGAGACCCAGTACTTC	CASSSLTGWQETQYF
.	.	TRBV9	TRBJ1-4	TGTGCCAGCAGCGTAGGAGGGATAAATAATGAAAAACTGTTTTTT	CASSVGGINNEKLFF
.	.	TRBV27	TRBJ1-6	TGTGCCATGGACAGTGCCAATAATTCACCCCTCCACTTT	CAMDSANNSPLHF
.	.	TRBV28	TRBJ1-1	TGTGCCAGCCATGGCCGGGCCACTAGTGGGGAGGACACTGAAGCTTTCTTT	CASHGRATSGEDTEAFF
.	few	TRBV5-8	TRBJ2-7	TGTGCCAGCAGCTCTCAGGTCTCCTACGAGCAGTACTTC	CASSSQVSYEQYF
.	.	TRBV27	TRBJ2-3	TGTGCCAGCAGGGGAGCCGCCCATACGCAGTATTTT	CASRGAAHTQYF
TRBD1	.	TRBV15	TRBJ2-1	TGTGCCACCAGCACCACTTGGGGACAGGGCTTCAATGAGCAGTTCTTC	CATSTTWGQGFNEQFF
.	once	TRBV30	TRBJ1-2	TGTGCCTGGAGTGTACATGCCGGGAGGGCTAACTATGGCTACACCTTC	CAWSVHAGRANYGYTF
TRBD1	.	TRBV10-3	TRBJ1-1	TGTGCCATCAGGGACAGGGGCCGCTCGAACACTGAAGCTTTCTTT	CAIRDRGRSNTEAFF
.	.	TRBV29-1	TRBJ2-1	TGCAGCGTTGTTGTTAGTCCCAATGAGCAGTTCTTC	CSVVVSPNEQFF
.	.	TRBV7-9	TRBJ2-7	TGTGCCAGCAGCTCCCCCGGGCAGGGCTTCCACGAGCAGTACTTC	CASSSPGQGFHEQYF
TRBD2	.	TRBV19	TRBJ2-7	TGTGCCAGTAGTATTGGGACTAGGTACGAGCAGTACTTC	CASSIGTRYEQYF
TRBD2	.	TRBV4-3	TRBJ2-5	TGCGCCAGCAGCCAAGGGACTAGCGGGGGAGAGACCCAGTACTTC	CASSQGTSGGETQYF
.	.	TRBV6-1	TRBJ2-1	TGTGCCAGCAGTGGAATCCTACAGGGAAAATACTACAATGAGCAGTTCTTC	CASSGILQGKYYNEQFF
.	.	TRBV6-6	TRBJ2-7	TGTGCCAGCGACGAGGGGGGGGAGCAGTACTTC	CASDEGGEQYF
.	.	TRBV4-1	TRBJ1-1	TGCGCCAGCAGCCATGATCTAGGGAGAAACCCTGAAGCTTTCTTT	CASSHDLGRNPEAFF
.	few	TRBV6-5	TRBJ2-5	TGTGCCAGCAGTGGGGCCGGGGAGACCCAGTACTTC	CASSGAGETQYF
.	.	TRBV4-3	TRBJ1-1	TGCGCCAGCAGCCAAGTGCGGGGGGGGAACACTGAAGCTTTCTTT	CASSQVRGGNTEAFF
TRBD1	.	TRBV5-1	TRBJ2-7	TGCGCCAGCAGCTTGACAGGGGACCCCCACGAGCAGTACTTC	CASSLTGDPHEQYF
TRBD2	.	TRBV7-8	TRBJ2-7	TGTGCCAGCAGCTTAGAGCTAGCGGGAGCTTACGAGCAGTACTTC	CASSLELAGAYEQYF
.	once	TRBV7-8	TRBJ2-7	TGTGCCAGCAGCCCAACCGGGTCTTCCTACGAGCAGTACTTC	CASSPTGSSYEQYF
.	few	TRBV6-5	TRBJ2-3	TGTGCCAGTGGGACACGATGGACAGATACGCAGTATTTT	CASGTRWTDTQYF
.	.	TRBV5-1	TRBJ2-7	TGCGCCAGCAGCCCTACGGGAGCCATTAGGGGCCCCTACGAGCAGTACTTC	CASSPTGAIRGPYEQYF
TRBD1	.	TRBV6-5	TRBJ1-1	TGTGCCAGCAGGGAACAGGGGAAAACTGAAGCTTTCTTT	CASREQGKTEAFF
.	.	TRBV5-1	TRBJ2-2	TGCGCCAGCAGCTTTCCTTACGGGGAGCTGTTTTTT	CASSFPYGELFF
TRBD1	.	TRBV7-2	TRBJ1-6	TGTGCCAGCAGCCCTAAACTACAGGGGGCAGGTTCACCCCTCCACTTT	CASSPKLQGAGSPLHF
.	.	TRBV7-2	TRBJ2-1	TGTGCCAGCAGCTTAATGCAGGGAGGCTACAATGAGCAGTTCTTC	CASSLMQGGYNEQFF
TRBD1	.	TRBV7-9	TRBJ2-6	TGTGCCAGCAGGGGGACAGGGGCCGTCTCTGGGGCCAACGTCCTGACTTTC	CASRGTGAVSGANVLTF
.	.	TRBV7-9	TRBJ2-7	TGTGCCAGCAGCTCACAATATTACGAGCAGTACTTC	CASSSQYYEQYF
TRBD1	.	TRBV9	TRBJ1-6	TGTGCCAGCAGCGGCCCCGGGACAGGGAGCTCCTATAATTCACCCCTCCACTTT	CASSGPGTGSSYNSPLHF
.	.	TRBV12-2	TRBJ1-2	TGTGCAAGTCGCTTAGGGGCGGGGAAGGGCTACACCTTC	CASRLGAGKGYTF
TRBD1	.	TRBV15	TRBJ1-4	TGTGCCACCAGCAGAGGAACGGGACAGGTTAATGAAAAACTGTTTTTT	CATSRGTGQVNEKLFF
.	.	TRBV29-1	TRBJ1-1	TGCAGCGTTGGGGGGGAAGGCACTGAAGCTTTCTTT	CSVGGEGTEAFF
.	.	TRBV7-9	TRBJ2-7	TGTGCCAGCAGCCGTTATTCAGGTTACGAGCAGTACTTC	CASSRYSGYEQYF
.	.	TRBV18	TRBJ1-1	TGTGCCAGCTCCCCGGGGATGGGTACTGAAGCTTTCTTT	CASSPGMGTEAFF
.	.	TRBV29-1	TRBJ2-1	TGCAGCGCCCACCCCAGTATCGAGGGTGAGCAGTTCTTC	CSAHPSIEGEQFF
.	.	TRBV6-5	TRBJ1-2	TGTGCCAGCAGTTACCGCGATTCCGGCTATGGCTACACCTTC	CASSYRDSGYGYTF
.	.	TRBV6-5	TRBJ1-1	TGTGCCAGCAGTTACTCCTGGCAGGGCAACACTGAAGCTTTCTTT	CASSYSWQGNTEAFF
.	.	TRBV27	TRBJ1-2	TGTGCCAGCAGTTTTTCCCCGACAGAAGTCTACACCTTC	CASSFSPTEVYTF
TRBD1	.	TRBV6-6	TRBJ1-2	TGTGCCAGCAGCCCCCCCCGACAGGGGGCGGGTGGCTACACCTTC	CASSPPRQGAGGYTF
TRBD1	.	TRBV18	TRBJ1-5	TGTGCCAGCTCCCTGACAGGGGTTGGGAGCAATCAGCCCCAGCATTTT	CASSLTGVGSNQPQHF